One and the same sample provided the 29 T cell receptor beta chains below, sequenced in a study of regulatory T cells in long-lasting Graves disease. Construction of the TCR beta libraries employed iRepertoire HTBI primers in conjunction with Arm-PCR of CDR3 regions. TCRdb used MiXCR to reprocess the multiplex PCR reads, holding one entry per CDR3 protein. The sample lists 550,000 or so distinct CDR3 sequences, 12% occurring once. Time point reported: newly diagnosed GD, antithyroid drugs for less than 3 months. The TCR library used RNA extracted from PBMCs. This same sample was also taken into another study, of T cells in Graves' hyperthyroidism and ophthalmopathy.

Material: peripheral blood mononuclear cells (PBMCs), obtained at new diagnosis, from a patient treated with antithyroid drugs. Source of these receptors: a woman in her thirties with Graves disease.

CDR3 residues: CATLTPGQYGYTF. The CDR3 DNA is TGTGCCACCTTGACCCCGGGACAGTATGGCTACACCTTC. This sequence joins TRBV6-2 or TRBV6-3 and TRBJ1-2, with TRBD1 matching over 7 bases. This CDR3 spans 13 amino acids. J lost 5 bases, V lost 10 bases, and 10 bases had no gene match. CDR1 and CDR2 (germline): MNHEY, SVGEGT.

Details on this clonotype: It is likely a read error: a sequence one base away is far more abundant. This chain uses TRBV11-2 with TRBJ1-6, with no clear D. V lost 6 bases to trimming and J lost 6 bases, with 12 bases between them. The CDR3 is 14 residues long. The germline gives CDR1 SGHAT, CDR2 FQNNGV. DNA of the CDR3: TGTGCCAGCAGTGATCGTAACTGTAATTCACCCCTCCACTTT. This codes for CASSDRNCNSPLHF.

The table lists this clonotype with many counts. This chain links TRBV10-3 with TRBJ2-3, with D possibly matching TRBD1 (6 bases). Trimming took 3 bases from V and 0 from J, leaving 10 bases between them. Germline values: CDR1 ENHRY, CDR2 SYGVKD. The CDR3 consists of 15 residues. The CDR3 spells CAISEGDKSTDTQYF. In DNA form, the CDR3 reads TGTGCCATCAGTGAAGGGGACAAAAGCACAGATACGCAGTATTTT.

This clonotype appeared many times. The chain employs TRBV28 and TRBJ1-2, with D possibly matching TRBD1 (6 bases). The CDR3 consists of 15 residues. Germline CDR1 reads MDHEN; CDR2 reads SYDVKM. Deletions cut 7 bases from V and 0 bases from J, with 15 bases between. The DNA for the CDR3 is TGTGCCAGCACCTACGGACAGATTCCTAACTATGGCTACACCTTC. Translation: CASTYGQIPNYGYTF.

This clonotype was picked up many times. The CDR3 bases are TGTGCCAGCAGGAGCGGGAGAAGCACAGATACGCAGTATTTT. It encodes CASRSGRSTDTQYF. The V call is TRBV2, the J call TRBJ2-3; TRBD2 agrees at 8 bases. CDR3 length equals 14 residues. Per the germline V gene, CDR1 is SNHLY and CDR2 is FYNNEI. V lost 6 bases, J lost 0 bases, and 2 bases stayed unmatched. Combining the CDR3 with reference TRBV2 and TRBJ2-3 gives the whole variable domain EPEVTQTPSHQVTQMGQEVILRCVPISNHLYFYWYRQILGQKVEFLVSFYNNEISEKSEIFDDQFSVERPDGSNFTLKIRSTKLEDSAMYFCASRSGRSTDTQYFGPGTRLTVL.

This clonotype was detected ten times or more. The DNA for the CDR3 is TGTGCCAGCAGGGCGCAGGGGTCCAAAAACATTCAGTACTTC. This codes for CASRAQGSKNIQYF. The chain has TRBV12-3 or TRBV12-4 and TRBJ2-4; perhaps TRBD1 as D (6 bases). The CDR3 sequence is 14 residues long. Deletions cut 6 bases from V and 2 bases from J, with 11 bases between.

The chain uses TRBV9 and TRBJ2-1; maybe TRBD1 (5 bases). Trimming cost V 4 bases and J 4 bases, with 15 bases left between them. The germline CDR1 and CDR2 sequences are SGDLS and YYNGEE. The CDR3 totals 15 residues. The CDR3 coding sequence is TGTGCCAGCAGCATTGGGGCCCCCTTATACAATGAGCAGTTCTTC. Translating gives CASSIGAPLYNEQFF.

In this sample, this clonotype turned up a few times. This may be a read error: a much more frequent sequence differs by one nucleotide. The V call is TRBV28, the J call TRBJ2-7; D ambiguous. The CDR3 runs 11 residues. CDR1 and CDR2 from the germline V gene are MDHEN and SYDVKM. The CDR3 is CAGSAPYEQYF. The CDR3, as DNA: TGTGCCGGCAGTGCCCCCTACGAGCAGTACTTC. The full variable domain, with the rest looked up from reference TRBV28 and TRBJ2-7, is DVKVTQSSRYLVKRTGEKVFLECVQDMDHENMFWYRQDPGLGLRLIYFSYDVKMKEKGDIPEGYSVSREKKERFSLILESASTNQTSMYLCAGSAPYEQYFGPGTRLTVT.

This clonotype was detected many times. The chain is built from TRBV2 and TRBJ1-2; D is ambiguous. V lost 0 bases, J lost 8 bases, and 4 bases lay in between. Germline lookup yields CDR1 SNHLY and CDR2 FYNNEI. This CDR3 is 11 amino acids long. Written as DNA, the CDR3 is TGTGCCAGCAGTGAAGCGCGGGGCTACACCTTC. This translates into CASSEARGYTF. Variable domain in full (rest from reference TRBV2 and TRBJ1-2): EPEVTQTPSHQVTQMGQEVILRCVPISNHLYFYWYRQILGQKVEFLVSFYNNEISEKSEIFDDQFSVERPDGSNFTLKIRSTKLEDSAMYFCASSEARGYTFGSGTRLTVV.

This clonotype was recorded many times. The chain employs TRBV28 and TRBJ1-3; no clear D gene. The V end was cut by 6 bases, the J end by 8 bases, with 14 bases between. CDR1 and CDR2 from the germline V gene are MDHEN and SYDVKM. This CDR3 is built from 13 residues. In DNA form, the CDR3 reads TGTGCCAGCAGGCCCAGGACCCCCTACACCATATATTTT. As protein: CASRPRTPYTIYF. The full variable domain, rest sourced from reference TRBV28 and TRBJ1-3, is DVKVTQSSRYLVKRTGEKVFLECVQDMDHENMFWYRQDPGLGLRLIYFSYDVKMKEKGDIPEGYSVSREKKERFSLILESASTNQTSMYLCASRPRTPYTIYFGEGSWLTVV.

This sequence joins TRBV7-2 and TRBJ2-5, with a weak D call TRBD1 (5 bases). Germline V lookup: CDR1 SGHTA, CDR2 FQGNSA. V lost 1 base to trimming and J lost 5 bases, with 11 bases between them. CDR3 length: 14 residues. The CDR3 loop is CASSLDRSWETQYF. CDR3 bases: TGTGCCAGCAGCTTAGACAGGAGTTGGGAGACCCAGTACTTC.

This clonotype was observed at least ten times. The chain uses TRBV27 and TRBJ2-5; TRBD2 aligns across 12 bases. In germline, CDR1 is MNHEY, CDR2 SMNVEV (reference sequence). Unmatched junction bases numbered 9, after V lost 6 bases and J lost 1 base. This CDR3 region has 17 residues. The CDR3: CASRPIRTSGAQETQYF. The CDR3 DNA reads as TGTGCCAGCAGACCTATTAGGACTAGCGGGGCCCAAGAGACCCAGTACTTC.

The J gene is TRBJ2-1, the V gene TRBV7-9, with a weak D call TRBD1 (5 bases). CDR3 length: 10 amino acids. Germline loops: CDR1 SEHNR, CDR2 FQNEAQ (reference sequence). V gave up 10 bases and J gave up 6 bases, with 7 bases separating them. In DNA form, the CDR3 reads TGTGCCATCCAGGGCAATGAGCAGTTCTTC. Its translation is CAIQGNEQFF.

This clonotype was recorded many times. This chain links TRBV12-5 with TRBJ2-7, with D perhaps matching TRBD1 or TRBD2 (5 bases each). The CDR3 spans 16 residues. Germline V gene sequence: CDR1 LGHNT, CDR2 FRNRAP. Trimming shortened V by 6 bases and J by 0 bases, and 18 bases separated the two germline ends. The CDR3 loop reads CASGPGPAKSSYEQYF. CDR3 DNA sequence: TGTGCTAGTGGCCCGGGACCTGCGAAAAGCTCCTACGAGCAGTACTTC.

This clonotype occurred many times. The chain couples TRBV7-2 to TRBJ1-2; D is unresolved. Germline V CDR1 and CDR2: SGHTA, FQGNSA. V lost 2 bases to trimming and J lost 8 bases, with 6 bases between them. This CDR3 contains 11 residues. CDR3 amino acids: CASSLWSGYTF. In DNA form, the CDR3 reads TGTGCCAGCAGCTTATGGTCAGGCTACACCTTC.

The J gene is TRBJ1-5, the V gene TRBV7-8; tentatively, D is TRBD1 (5 bases). This CDR3 is built from 14 residues. CDR1 and CDR2 from the germline V gene are SGHVS and FQNEAQ. With 5 bases removed from V and 5 bases from J, the gap between germline ends came to 13 bases. In DNA, the CDR3 is TGTGCCAGCAGCGCGGGGACGGATGATCAGCCCCAGCATTTT. Amino acids: CASSAGTDDQPQHF.

This clonotype was seen only a few times. The rearrangement links TRBV7-8 to TRBJ2-7; 7 nucleotides agree with TRBD2. The CDR3 runs to 15 residues. V shed 4 bases, J shed 6 bases, and the junction held 12 bases outside the gene matches. Germline CDR1 reads SGHVS; CDR2 reads FQNEAQ. CDR3 sequence (DNA): TGTGCCAGCAGCTCCGGATACGGGAGGCAGGGCGAGCAGTACTTC. This gives the protein CASSSGYGRQGEQYF.

This clonotype has ten or more counts. The V call is TRBV20-1, the J call TRBJ2-7, with D perhaps assigned TRBD1 or TRBD2 (5 bases each). Germline V gene data show CDR1 as DFQATT and CDR2 as SNEGSKA (reference sequence). V was trimmed by 0 bases and J by 2 bases, leaving 23 bases between them. This CDR3 has 18 residues. As DNA, the CDR3 is TGCAGTGCTAGAGAACCCCGGAAATTATCTAGGGGACCCTACGAGCAGTACTTC. It codes for CSAREPRKLSRGPYEQYF.

Ten or more counts support this clonotype. The gene calls are TRBV27 and TRBJ2-1, with D hard to call. Trimming took 6 bases from V and 6 from J, leaving 18 bases between them. Germline values: CDR1 MNHEY, CDR2 SMNVEV (reference sequence). The CDR3 totals 15 residues. CDR3: CASSPTSPLFNEQFF. For the CDR3, the DNA is TGTGCCAGCAGCCCGACTTCGCCCCTCTTCAATGAGCAGTTCTTC.

This clonotype was recorded at least ten times. This CDR3 is CATSEGGDEKLFF. The CDR3 DNA follows: TGTGCCACCAGTGAAGGAGGGGATGAAAAACTGTTTTTT. This chain joins TRBV24-1 and TRBJ1-4; TRBD1 might be the D (5 bases). The V gene lost 4 bases and the J gene lost 6 bases, with 8 bases spanning the gap. CDR1 is KGHDR and CDR2 is SFDVKD in the germline V gene. This CDR3 has 13 amino acids.

This clonotype was counted between two and nine times. The chain uses TRBV6-2 or TRBV6-3 and TRBJ2-7; the match to TRBD1 covers 7 bases. The V and J ends lost 3 bases and 7 bases, in that order; junction bases with no gene match: 3. This CDR3 is 12 amino acids long. The germline gives CDR1 MNHEY, CDR2 SVGEGT. In DNA, the CDR3 is TGTGCCAGCAGTTATAGGGACAGAGAGCAGTACTTC. The encoded protein is CASSYRDREQYF.

Notes on this clonotype: A much larger clone sits a single nucleotide away, making a read error possible. The DNA of the CDR3 is TGTGCCAGCTCACCACGGCCTCAGAGCTACGAGCAGTACTTC. It specifies CASSPRPQSYEQYF. The rearrangement uses TRBV18 and TRBJ2-7; D is undetermined. V lost 1 base and J lost 3, with 10 bases in between. Germline V CDR1 and CDR2: KGHSH, LQKENI. The CDR3 totals 14 residues.

The chain couples TRBV20-1 to TRBJ2-1; D is possibly TRBD2 (7 bases). The CDR3 runs to 17 residues. Germline V lookup: CDR1 DFQATT, CDR2 SNEGSKA (reference sequence). Trimming removed 0 bases from V and 4 bases from J, with 19 bases in between. CDR3 DNA sequence: TGCAGTGCTAGAGAGACCAACGTCGGGGGGCGGTACAATGAGCAGTTCTTC. Its protein is CSARETNVGGRYNEQFF.

This chain uses TRBV18 with TRBJ1-1, with 9 bases that match TRBD1. The CDR3 is 20 residues long. Per the germline V gene, CDR1 is KGHSH and CDR2 is LQKENI. Trimming cost V 2 bases and J 0 bases; bases outside gene matches: 16. The CDR3 DNA sequence: TGTGCCAGCTCACCAAAGAGCCCGGGACAGGGAGGTAGCATGAACACTGAAGCTTTCTTT. Translating it yields CASSPKSPGQGGSMNTEAFF.

The V gene is TRBV25-1, the J gene TRBJ2-3, with a weak D call TRBD2 (5 bases). The V end was cut by 4 bases, the J end by 5 bases, with 13 bases between. Looked up from germline, CDR1 is MGHDK and CDR2 is SYGVNS. This CDR3 has 14 amino acids. CDR3 bases: TGTGCCAGCAGTGCGAGGGCCGGTAGAGATACGCAGTATTTT. Translating it yields CASSARAGRDTQYF.

The chain has TRBV6-5 and TRBJ1-1; D is uncertain. V was pared by 0 bases and J by 4 bases, with 6 bases between. The CDR3 loop spans 13 amino acids. Germline V gene data show CDR1 as MNHEY and CDR2 as SVGAGI. The CDR3 is CASSYSRSTEAFF. Here the CDR3 DNA reads TGTGCCAGCAGTTACTCGAGGTCCACTGAAGCTTTCTTT.

This clonotype was picked up many times. The genes are TRBV12-3 or TRBV12-4 and TRBJ1-5; the match to TRBD1 covers 7 bases. The V gene end was trimmed by 11 bases and the J gene end by 3 bases; junction bases not matched to a gene: 10. This CDR3 comprises 14 residues. The CDR3 here is CASSGQFDNQPQHF. CDR3 sequence (DNA): TGTGCCTCCTCGGGACAGTTTGACAATCAGCCCCAGCATTTT.

This clonotype was seen many times. V is TRBV12-3 or TRBV12-4 and J is TRBJ2-7, with D perhaps TRBD1 or TRBD2 (5 bases each). CDR3 length: 15 residues. Deletions cut 0 bases from V and 2 bases from J, with 11 bases between. CDR3 nucleotide sequence: TGTGCCAGCAGTTTAGCCGGGACGGAGACCTACGAGCAGTACTTC. Protein product: CASSLAGTETYEQYF.

This clonotype was detected only a few times. The chain recombines TRBV20-1 with TRBJ1-1; TRBD1 is a possible D gene (5 bases). Germline CDR1 is DFQATT and CDR2 is SNEGSKA (reference sequence). The CDR3 covers 12 residues. V gave up 6 bases and J gave up 4 bases, with 12 bases separating them. CDR3 loop: CSAPTVGTEAFF. CDR3 sequence (DNA): TGCAGTGCCCCGACAGTTGGCACTGAAGCTTTCTTT.